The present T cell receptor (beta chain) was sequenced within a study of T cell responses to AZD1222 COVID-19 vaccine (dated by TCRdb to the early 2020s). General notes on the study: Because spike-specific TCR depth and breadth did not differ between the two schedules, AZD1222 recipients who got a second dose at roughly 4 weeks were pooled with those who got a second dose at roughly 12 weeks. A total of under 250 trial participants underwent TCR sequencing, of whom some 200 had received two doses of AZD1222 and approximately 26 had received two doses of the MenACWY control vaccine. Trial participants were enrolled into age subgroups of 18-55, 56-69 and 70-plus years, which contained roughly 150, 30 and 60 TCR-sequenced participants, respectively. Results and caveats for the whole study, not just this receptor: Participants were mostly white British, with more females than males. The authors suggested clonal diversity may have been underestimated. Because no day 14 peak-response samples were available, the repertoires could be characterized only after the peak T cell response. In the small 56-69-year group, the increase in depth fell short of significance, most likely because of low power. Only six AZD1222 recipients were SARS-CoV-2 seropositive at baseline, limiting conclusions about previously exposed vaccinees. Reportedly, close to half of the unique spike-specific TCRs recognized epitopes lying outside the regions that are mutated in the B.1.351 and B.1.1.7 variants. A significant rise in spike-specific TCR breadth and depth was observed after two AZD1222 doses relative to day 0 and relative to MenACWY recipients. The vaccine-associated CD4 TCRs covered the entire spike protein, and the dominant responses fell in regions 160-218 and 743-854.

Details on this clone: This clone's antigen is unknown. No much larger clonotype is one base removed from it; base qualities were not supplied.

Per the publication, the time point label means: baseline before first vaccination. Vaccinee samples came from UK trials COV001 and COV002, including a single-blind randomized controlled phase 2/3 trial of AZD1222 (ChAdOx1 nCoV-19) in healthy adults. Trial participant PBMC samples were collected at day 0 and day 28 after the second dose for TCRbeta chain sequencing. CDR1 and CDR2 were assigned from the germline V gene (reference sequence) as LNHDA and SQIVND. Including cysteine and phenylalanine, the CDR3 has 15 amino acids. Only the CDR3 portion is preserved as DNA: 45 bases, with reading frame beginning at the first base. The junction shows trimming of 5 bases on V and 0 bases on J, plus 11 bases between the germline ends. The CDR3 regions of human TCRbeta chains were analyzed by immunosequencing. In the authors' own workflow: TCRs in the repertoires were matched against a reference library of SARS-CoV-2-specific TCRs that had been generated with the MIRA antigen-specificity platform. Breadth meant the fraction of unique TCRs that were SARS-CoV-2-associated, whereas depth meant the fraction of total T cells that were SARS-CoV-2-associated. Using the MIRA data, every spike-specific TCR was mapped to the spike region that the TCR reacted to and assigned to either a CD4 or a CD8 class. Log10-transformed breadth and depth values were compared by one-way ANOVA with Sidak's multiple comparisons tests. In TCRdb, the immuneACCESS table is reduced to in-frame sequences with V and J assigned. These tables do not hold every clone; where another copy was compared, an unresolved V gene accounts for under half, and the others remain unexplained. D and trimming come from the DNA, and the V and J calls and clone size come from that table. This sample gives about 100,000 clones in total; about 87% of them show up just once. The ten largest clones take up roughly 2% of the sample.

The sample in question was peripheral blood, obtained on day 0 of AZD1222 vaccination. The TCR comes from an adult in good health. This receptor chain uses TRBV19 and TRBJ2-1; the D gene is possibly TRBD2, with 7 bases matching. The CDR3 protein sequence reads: CASSRGASSYNEQFF. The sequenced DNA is TGTGCCAGTAGTCGGGGGGCGAGCTCCTACAATGAGCAGTTCTTC.